Sequencing of this T cell receptor (beta chain) was carried out in a study of metastatic and nonmetastatic thyroid tumors. As for the study in general: Repertoire comparison spanned blood and tumor or nodule tissue of malignant and benign thyroid patients.

There were no patients who had received any treatment before thyroid surgery. Methods used by the authors: The study's classifier, a distant-metastasis tool for papillary thyroid cancer, was built using CDR3 differences across clinicopathological groups. From the PCR reads, TCRdb re-called clones with MiXCR. In this record, the V and J calls reflect TCRdb's handling and not the investigators' own analysis. The data contain approximately 35,000 clones, about 33% of them singletons. V dropped 5 bases and J dropped 2; count of bases not matched to a gene: 11. Per the germline V gene, CDR1 is DFQATT and CDR2 is SNEGSKA (reference sequence). CDR3 length equals 15 residues.

The sequence derives from a female donor with papillary thyroid cancer or a benign thyroid nodule (not recorded which). Some clones in this sample may be carry-over from other donors' samples. The chain joins TRBV20-1 to TRBJ2-7, with 8 nucleotides matching TRBD2. The sequencing sample was made of tumor tissue. The CDR3 DNA reads TGCAGTGCTTCCGTTAGCGGGACCCAAACCTACGAGCAGTACTTC. The encoded protein is CSASVSGTQTYEQYF.